The T cell receptor (beta chain) described here comes from a study of T cells in tuberculosis. Study observations and caveats: The TCR-beta difference was not significant; alpha differences partly reflected length. Active tuberculosis TCR-alpha repertoires lay closer to GMM-specific TCRs than IGRA-negative controls, suggesting clonal expansion.

Only in-frame clones appear in the TCRdb table, and some are missing; sequencing was by immunoSEQ multiplex PCR. The sample consists of around 45,000 clones, approximately 94% of them appearing once. In its sample, this clone was seen once. Its cognate antigen is unknown. The CDR3 sequence is 14 residues long. With V trimmed by 8 bases and J by 1 base, 7 bases remained unmatched. The germline CDR1 and CDR2 sequences are MGHRA and YSYEKL. This sequence originates from a donor aged 10-29 years with latent tuberculosis or without tuberculosis infection. Some clones in this sample may be carry-over from other donors' samples. The specimen was PBMCs. This chain uses TRBV4-1 with TRBJ1-1; the match to TRBD1 covers 7 bases. The CDR3 sequence is CASARQGQNTEAFF. For the CDR3, the DNA is TGCGCCAGCGCAAGACAGGGCCAGAACACTGAAGCTTTCTTT.